This record covers a single T cell receptor (beta chain). Its antigen is currently unknown. Combining a sample-barcoded 5' primer with a J-beta primer mix, a second PCR ran for about 7 to 11 cycles. TCRdb used MiXCR to reprocess the 5' RACE reads, holding one entry per CDR3 protein. The table lists 1.4 million to 1.5 million distinct CDR3 sequences, 40% to 50% of them singletons. CDR3 length equals 14 residues. Trimming removed 5 bases from V and 6 bases from J; junction bases left unmatched: 6. The data are from a study of blood T cells in healthy people across ages. Study-level findings and limits: Observed TCR beta diversity per million T cells went down as age went up. This fall followed a roughly linear course with age.

The origin of this receptor is a woman younger than 30 in good health. This chain links TRBV12-3 or TRBV12-4 with TRBJ2-1; 8 bases align to TRBD2. Material: blood. The DNA for the CDR3 is TGTGCCAGCAGTGTCGGGGGGGCGGCCAATGAGCAGTTCTTC. This sequence encodes CASSVGGAANEQFF.